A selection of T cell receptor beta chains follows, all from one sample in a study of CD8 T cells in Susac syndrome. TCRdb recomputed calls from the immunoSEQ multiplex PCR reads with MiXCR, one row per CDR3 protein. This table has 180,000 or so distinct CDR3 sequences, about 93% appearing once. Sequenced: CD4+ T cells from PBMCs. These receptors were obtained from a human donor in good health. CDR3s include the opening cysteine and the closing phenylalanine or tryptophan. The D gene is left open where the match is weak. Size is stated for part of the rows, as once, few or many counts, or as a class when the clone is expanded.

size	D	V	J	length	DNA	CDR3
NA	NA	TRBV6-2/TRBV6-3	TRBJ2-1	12	TGTGCCAGCAGCCGTAGAGGTGGTGAGCAGTTCTTC	CASSRRGGEQFF
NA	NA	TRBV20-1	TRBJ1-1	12	TGCAGTGCTAGTAAGGGGTCCACTGAAGCTTTCTTT	CSASKGSTEAFF
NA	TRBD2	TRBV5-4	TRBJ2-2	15	TGTGCCAGCAGCCCGGGGACTAGCGCCACCGGGGAGCTGTTTTTT	CASSPGTSATGELFF
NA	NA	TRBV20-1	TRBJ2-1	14	TGCAGTGCTAGGGCCCCCCGGGCCTCGGGTGAGCAGTTCTTC	CSARAPRASGEQFF
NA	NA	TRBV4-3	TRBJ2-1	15	TGCGCCAGCAGCCAAGAGGTGCGAAGTGGGAATGAGCAGTTCTTC	CASSQEVRSGNEQFF
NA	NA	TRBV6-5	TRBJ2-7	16	TGTGCCAGCAGTTATTTTCGGGGGACAGCCAATTACGAGCAGTACTTC	CASSYFRGTANYEQYF
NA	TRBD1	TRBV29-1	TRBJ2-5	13	TGCAGCGCCGGGACAGGGGGCTCGGAGACCCAGTACTTC	CSAGTGGSETQYF
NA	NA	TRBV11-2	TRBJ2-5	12	TGTGCCAGCAGCTCCCGAGGAGAGACCCAGTACTTC	CASSSRGETQYF
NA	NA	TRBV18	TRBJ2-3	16	TGTGCCAGCTCACCACCTTTTGGCAGGGCCCCAGATACGCAGTATTTT	CASSPPFGRAPDTQYF
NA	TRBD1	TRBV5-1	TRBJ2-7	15	TGCGCCAGCAGCTGGGTGGACAGGCCTCGGTACGAGCAGTACTTC	CASSWVDRPRYEQYF
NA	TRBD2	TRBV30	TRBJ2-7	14	TGTGCCTGGAGTGTACGGGGGGTAACCTACGAGCAGTACTTC	CAWSVRGVTYEQYF
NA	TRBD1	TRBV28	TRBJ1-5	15	TGTGCCAGCAGTAGGACAGGGGGAGGCAATCAGCCCCAGCATTTT	CASSRTGGGNQPQHF
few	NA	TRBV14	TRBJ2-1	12	TGTGCCAGCAGCCCTAGCCACAATGAGCAGTTCTTC	CASSPSHNEQFF
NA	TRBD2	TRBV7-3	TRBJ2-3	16	TGTGCCAGCAGCTCTGTAGCGGGGGGGTCCCCGGATACGCAGTATTTT	CASSSVAGGSPDTQYF
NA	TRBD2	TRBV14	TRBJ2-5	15	TGTGCCAGCAGCCAAGATTGGGGAGGGCGAGAGACCCAGTACTTC	CASSQDWGGRETQYF
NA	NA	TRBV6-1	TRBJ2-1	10	TGTGCCAGCAGTGAGACTGAGCAGTTCTTC	CASSETEQFF
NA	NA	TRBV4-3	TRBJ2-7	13	TGCGCCAGCAGCCAAGAAGCAGGCTACGAGCAGTACTTC	CASSQEAGYEQYF
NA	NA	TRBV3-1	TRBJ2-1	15	TGTGCCAGCAGCCAAGTTTGGGGGGCGGGGAATGAGCAGTTCTTC	CASSQVWGAGNEQFF
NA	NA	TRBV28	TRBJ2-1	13	TGTGCCAGCAGGCGAGCGGCGTACAATGAGCAGTTCTTC	CASRRAAYNEQFF
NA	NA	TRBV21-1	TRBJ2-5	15	TGTGCCAGCTTCACTCGACTGGAGGGATGGAAGACCCAGTACTTC	CASFTRLEGWKTQYF
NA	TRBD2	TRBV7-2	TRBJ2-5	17	TGTGCCAGCAGCTTCCGACTAGCGGGGGGGTTCCAAGAGACCCAGTACTTC	CASSFRLAGGFQETQYF
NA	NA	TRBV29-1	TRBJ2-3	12	TGCAGCGTTGTAACAGGCCCAGATACGCAGTATTTT	CSVVTGPDTQYF
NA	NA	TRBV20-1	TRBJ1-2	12	TGCAGTGCTAGGGCCGGAGGCTATGGCTACACCTTC	CSARAGGYGYTF
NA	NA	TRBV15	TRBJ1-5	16	TGTGCCACCAGCAGGGCATTACAGGGACGCAATCAGCCCCAGCATTTT	CATSRALQGRNQPQHF
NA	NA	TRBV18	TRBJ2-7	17	TGTGCCAGCTCACCTCTTCAGATCAGGCGGACCTCCTACGAGCAGTACTTC	CASSPLQIRRTSYEQYF
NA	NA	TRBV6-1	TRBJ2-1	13	TGTGCCAGCATGGAGGGTGCCTACAATGAGCAGTTCTTC	CASMEGAYNEQFF
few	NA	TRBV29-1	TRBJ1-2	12	TGCAGCGTTGGAAGATTACCCGCGGACTACACCTTC	CSVGRLPADYTF
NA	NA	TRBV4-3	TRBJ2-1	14	TGCGCCAGCAGCCAACCGCTGGGACACCATGAGCAGTTCTTC	CASSQPLGHHEQFF
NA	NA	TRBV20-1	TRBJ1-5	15	TGCAGTGCTCCCGGGGGTGGCGGGGTCAATCAGCCCCAGCATTTT	CSAPGGGGVNQPQHF
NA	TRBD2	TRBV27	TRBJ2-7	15	TGTGCCAGCAGTCAGACCGGGACTAGCTTCAGCGAGCAGTACTTC	CASSQTGTSFSEQYF
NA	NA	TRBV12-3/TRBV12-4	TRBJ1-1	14	TGTGCCAGCAGTTTCGTTGACAAGAACACTGAAGCTTTCTTT	CASSFVDKNTEAFF
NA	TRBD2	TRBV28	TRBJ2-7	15	TGTGCCAGCAGTTCACTTGCAGCGGGGGACTACGAGCAGTACTTC	CASSSLAAGDYEQYF
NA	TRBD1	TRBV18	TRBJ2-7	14	TGTGCCAGCTCACAGTCGACAGGGGCTTACGAGCAGTACTTC	CASSQSTGAYEQYF
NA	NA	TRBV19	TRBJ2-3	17	TGTGCCAGTAGTATAAGTCGGGGACGTAGGCGGACAGATACGCAGTATTTT	CASSISRGRRRTDTQYF
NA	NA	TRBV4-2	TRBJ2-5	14	TGTGCCAGCAGCCAAGATAGGCAGGTGGAGACCCAGTACTTC	CASSQDRQVETQYF
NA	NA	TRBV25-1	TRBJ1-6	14	TGTGCCAGCAGTGAAACAGGAAGCGATTCACCCCTCCACTTT	CASSETGSDSPLHF
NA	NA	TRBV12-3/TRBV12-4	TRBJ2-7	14	TGTGCCAGCAGTTTACAGGTTTCCTCCTACGAGCAGTACTTC	CASSLQVSSYEQYF
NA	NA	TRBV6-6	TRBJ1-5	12	TGTGCCAGCAGAGAGACGGATCAGCCCCAGCATTTT	CASRETDQPQHF
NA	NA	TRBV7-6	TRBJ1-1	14	TGTGCCAGCAGCCCCTCGACAAGGAACACTGAAGCTTTCTTT	CASSPSTRNTEAFF
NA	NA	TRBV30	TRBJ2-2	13	TGTGCCTGGAGAAAAGGGTACACCGGGGAGCTGTTTTTT	CAWRKGYTGELFF
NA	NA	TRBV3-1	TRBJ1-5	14	TGTGCCAGCAGCCAAGCGTCAGGGGAGCAGCCCCAGCATTTT	CASSQASGEQPQHF
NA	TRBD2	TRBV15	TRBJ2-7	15	TGTGCCACCAGCAGTGGGCTAGCGGGATTGTACGAGCAGTACTTC	CATSSGLAGLYEQYF
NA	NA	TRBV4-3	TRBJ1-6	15	TGCGCCAGCAGCCAAGATCTAGTCCTTAATTCACCCCTCCACTTT	CASSQDLVLNSPLHF
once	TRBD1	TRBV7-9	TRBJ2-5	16	TGTGCCAGCAGCACCCATGGACAGGGAGGAATGGAGACCCAGTACTTC	CASSTHGQGGMETQYF
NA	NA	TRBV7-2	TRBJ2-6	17	TGTGCCAGCACCTCTACGGGGAGTCTCTCTGGGGCCAACGTCCTGACTTTC	CASTSTGSLSGANVLTF
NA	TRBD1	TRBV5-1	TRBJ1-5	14	TGCGCCAGCAGCCCCCAGGGGGGGGACCAGCCCCAGCATTTT	CASSPQGGDQPQHF
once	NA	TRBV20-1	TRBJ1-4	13	TGCAGTGCTAGGGGGCAGGGTTTGGAAAAACTGTTTTTT	CSARGQGLEKLFF
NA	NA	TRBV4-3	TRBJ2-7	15	TGCGCCAGCAGCCGCCAACCAGACGCGACCTACGAGCAGTACTTC	CASSRQPDATYEQYF
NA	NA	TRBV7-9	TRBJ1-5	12	TGTGCCAGCAGCCCCCCGAGGGGAGCCCAGCATTTT	CASSPPRGAQHF
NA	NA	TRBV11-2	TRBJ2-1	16	TGTGCCAGCAGATTAGGAAGGGGGGGCCTTGACAATGAGCAGTTCTTC	CASRLGRGGLDNEQFF
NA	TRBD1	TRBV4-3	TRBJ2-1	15	TGCGCCAGCAGCCAAGAGGACAGGGGGCGGAATGAGCAGTTCTTC	CASSQEDRGRNEQFF
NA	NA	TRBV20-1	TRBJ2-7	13	TGCAGTGCTATAGCAGGAGGATTTTACGAGCAGTACTTC	CSAIAGGFYEQYF
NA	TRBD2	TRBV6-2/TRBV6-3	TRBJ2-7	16	TGTGCCAGCAGTTCCCCTCCGGAGCGGGAAATCTACGAGCAGTACTTC	CASSSPPEREIYEQYF